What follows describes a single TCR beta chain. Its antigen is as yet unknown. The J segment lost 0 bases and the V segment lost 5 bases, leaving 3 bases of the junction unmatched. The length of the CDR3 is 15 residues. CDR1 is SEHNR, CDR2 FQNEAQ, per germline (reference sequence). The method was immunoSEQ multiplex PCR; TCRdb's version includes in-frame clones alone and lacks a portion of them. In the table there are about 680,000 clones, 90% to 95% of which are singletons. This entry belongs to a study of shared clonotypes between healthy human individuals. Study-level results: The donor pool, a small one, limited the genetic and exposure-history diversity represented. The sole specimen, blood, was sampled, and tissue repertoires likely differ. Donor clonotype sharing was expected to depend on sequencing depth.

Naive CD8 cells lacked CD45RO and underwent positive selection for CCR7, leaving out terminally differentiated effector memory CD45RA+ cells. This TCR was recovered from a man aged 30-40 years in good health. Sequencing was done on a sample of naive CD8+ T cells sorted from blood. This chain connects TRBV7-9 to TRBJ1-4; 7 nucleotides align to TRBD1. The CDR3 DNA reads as TGTGCCAGCAGCGGGGACAGTGCAACTAATGAAAAACTGTTTTTT. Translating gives CASSGDSATNEKLFF.